Listed below are T cell receptor beta chains from one sample, sequenced in a study of blood T cell repertoires in COVID-19. Libraries were prepared by immunoSEQ multiplex PCR; TCRdb keeps only in-frame clonotypes and omits some of them. This sample has about 190,000 clones, with under 80% found just once. Sequences were obtained from peripheral blood. These receptor sequences come from a man aged 45 to 65 who had recovered from COVID-19. CDR3s include the opening cysteine and the closing phenylalanine or tryptophan. A D gene is named only where the DNA matches it firmly. Where a row states a size, it is once, few, many or the class of an expanded clone; other rows omit it.

V gene	clone size	D gene	J gene	CDR3 protein	CDR3 DNA
TRBV7-9	-	-	TRBJ1-5	CASSLREGQPQHF	TGTGCCAGCAGCTTACGCGAGGGCCAGCCCCAGCATTTT
TRBV28	-	TRBD2	TRBJ2-3	CASSFPLGTSGGTDTQYF	TGTGCCAGCAGTTTTCCCCTAGGGACTAGCGGGGGCACAGATACGCAGTATTTT
TRBV9	-	-	TRBJ2-1	CASNLIQGDEQFF	TGTGCCAGCAACCTCATACAGGGTGATGAGCAGTTCTTC
TRBV5-4	once	TRBD1	TRBJ1-5	CASSSNSGTEHF	TGTGCCAGCAGCTCTAATTCCGGGACAGAGCATTTT
TRBV19	-	-	TRBJ2-7	CASSIQLAGEQYF	TGTGCCAGTAGTATACAGCTAGCTGGCGAGCAGTACTTC
TRBV21-1	-	-	TRBJ2-7	CASPEQGQDEQYF	TGTGCCAGCCCCGAACAGGGGCAGGACGAGCAGTACTTC
TRBV4-3	-	-	TRBJ2-6	CASSQDFNSGANVLTF	TGCGCCAGCAGCCAAGATTTCAACTCTGGGGCCAACGTCCTGACTTTC
TRBV5-1	-	-	TRBJ2-4	CASSLGQSGGNIQYF	TGCGCCAGCAGCTTGGGACAGTCGGGTGGAAACATTCAGTACTTC
TRBV29-1	-	TRBD1	TRBJ1-4	CSVVGTVSDEKLFF	TGCAGCGTTGTTGGGACAGTCTCAGATGAAAAACTGTTTTTT
TRBV5-5	-	TRBD2	TRBJ2-1	CASSLVVSGRRSYNEQFF	TGTGCCAGCAGCTTGGTGGTTAGCGGGAGACGCTCCTACAATGAGCAGTTCTTC